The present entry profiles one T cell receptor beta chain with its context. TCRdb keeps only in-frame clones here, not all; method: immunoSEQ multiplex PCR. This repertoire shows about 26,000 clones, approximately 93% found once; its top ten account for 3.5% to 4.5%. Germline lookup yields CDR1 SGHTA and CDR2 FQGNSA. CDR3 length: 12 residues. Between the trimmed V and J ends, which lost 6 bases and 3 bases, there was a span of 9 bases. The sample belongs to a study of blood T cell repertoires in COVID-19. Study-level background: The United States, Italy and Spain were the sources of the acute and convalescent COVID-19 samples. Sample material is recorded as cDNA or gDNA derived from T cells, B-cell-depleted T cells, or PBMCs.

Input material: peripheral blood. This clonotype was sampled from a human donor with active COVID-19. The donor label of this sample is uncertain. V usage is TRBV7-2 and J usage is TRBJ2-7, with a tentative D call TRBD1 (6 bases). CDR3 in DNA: TGTGCCAGCAGTTCACAGGGCTACGAGCAGTACTTC. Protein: CASSSQGYEQYF.